This T cell receptor (beta chain) was documented in a study of T cells of healthy individuals. This CDR3 is 13 amino acids long. V lost 3 bases and J lost 6, with 9 bases in between. CDR1 and CDR2 (germline): MDHEN, SYDVKM. MiXCR was run by TCRdb on the 5' RACE reads, yielding one entry per CDR3 protein. The sample contains approximately 100,000 distinct CDR3 sequences, roughly 18% of which appear only once. This clonotype was seen a handful of times. V usage is TRBV28 and J usage is TRBJ1-3, with D hard to call. The receptor's source is a human donor in good health. This CDR3 reads CASSLRPSNTIYF. CDR3 DNA: TGTGCCAGCAGTTTGCGACCCTCAAACACCATATATTTT.